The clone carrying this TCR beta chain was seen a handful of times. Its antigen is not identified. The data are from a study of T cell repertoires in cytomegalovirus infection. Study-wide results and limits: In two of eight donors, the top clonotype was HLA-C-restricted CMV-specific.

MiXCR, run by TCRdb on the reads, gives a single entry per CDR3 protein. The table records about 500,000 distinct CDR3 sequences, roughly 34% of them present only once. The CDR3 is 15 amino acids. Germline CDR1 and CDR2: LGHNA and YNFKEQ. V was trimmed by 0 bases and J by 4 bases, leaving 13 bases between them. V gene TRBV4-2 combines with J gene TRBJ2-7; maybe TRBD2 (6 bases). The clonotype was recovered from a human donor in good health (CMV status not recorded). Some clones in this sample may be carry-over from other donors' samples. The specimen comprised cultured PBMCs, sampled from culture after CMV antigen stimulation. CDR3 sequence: CASSQDRASEYEQYF. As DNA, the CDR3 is TGTGCCAGCAGCCAAGATCGGGCTAGCGAGTACGAGCAGTACTTC.